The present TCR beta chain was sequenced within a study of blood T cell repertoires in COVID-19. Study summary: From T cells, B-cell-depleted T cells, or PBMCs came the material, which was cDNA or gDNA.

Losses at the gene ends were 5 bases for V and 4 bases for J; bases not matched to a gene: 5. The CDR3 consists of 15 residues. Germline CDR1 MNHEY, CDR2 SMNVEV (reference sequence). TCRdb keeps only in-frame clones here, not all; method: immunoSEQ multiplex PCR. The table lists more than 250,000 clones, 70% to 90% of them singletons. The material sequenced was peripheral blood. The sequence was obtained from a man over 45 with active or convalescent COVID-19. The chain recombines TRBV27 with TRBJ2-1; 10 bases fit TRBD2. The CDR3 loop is CASSRSLAGYNEQFF. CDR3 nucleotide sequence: TGTGCCAGCAGTCGATCACTAGCGGGGTACAATGAGCAGTTCTTC.